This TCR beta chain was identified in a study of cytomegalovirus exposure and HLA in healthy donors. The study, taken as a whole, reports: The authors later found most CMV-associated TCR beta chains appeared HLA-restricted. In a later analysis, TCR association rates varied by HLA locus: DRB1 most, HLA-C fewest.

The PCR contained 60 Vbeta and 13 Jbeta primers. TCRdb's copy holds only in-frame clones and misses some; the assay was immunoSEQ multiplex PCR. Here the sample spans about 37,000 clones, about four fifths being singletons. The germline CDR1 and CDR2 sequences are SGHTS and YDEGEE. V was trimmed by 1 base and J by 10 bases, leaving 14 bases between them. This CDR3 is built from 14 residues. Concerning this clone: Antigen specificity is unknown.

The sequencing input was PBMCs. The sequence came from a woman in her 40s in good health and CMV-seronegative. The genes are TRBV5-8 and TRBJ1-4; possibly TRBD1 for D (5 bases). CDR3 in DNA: TGTGCCAGCAGCTTGCGAGACAGCCGAGGAAAACTGTTTTTT. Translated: CASSLRDSRGKLFF.